The T cell receptor (beta chain) under discussion was sequenced for a study of regulatory T cells in long-lasting Graves disease (dated by TCRdb to the early 2020s). General notes on the study: Persistent Graves' disease meant more than 5 years of antithyroid drug treatment with TSH receptor autoantibodies that stayed positive. Patients with persistent Graves' disease were compared with patients with newly diagnosed Graves' disease using TCR sequencing and RNA sequencing of peripheral blood. The study took place in China and was registered as a clinical trial. A total of approximately 35 samples were covered by TCR sequencing, comprising 13 persistent and 20 newly diagnosed Graves' disease patients. Antithyroid drugs had been taken for approximately 10 years on average by persistent Graves' disease patients in the clinical cohort. Overall results and qualifications from the work: More public clonotypes were shared among persistent patients (over 2,500) than among newly diagnosed patients (roughly 1,000). Sequencing and analysis were limited to the TCR beta chain. Only peripheral blood was studied, because thyroid tissue, the primary lesion, was inaccessible. The authors acknowledged the small sample size as a limitation that may reduce accuracy. Lower TCR Shannon entropy and fewer highly expanded clones were observed in persistent Graves' disease patients than in newly diagnosed patients, which suggested clonal expansion.

The protocol used for the library was multiplex PCR. The instrument given in TCRdb is Illumina HiSeq 4000. TCR beta libraries were built with iRepertoire HTBI primers and Arm-PCR amplification of CDR3 regions. Before sequencing, the PCR products went through gel purification. In the authors' own workflow: A total of some 60 TRBV and 14 TRBJ segments were identified across samples and were used for gene usage analysis of CDR3 amino acid clonotypes. Filtered high-quality paired reads were merged into contigs using COPE and FqMerger. Contigs were aligned with BLAST to IMGT TRBV, TRBD and TRBJ reference genes, and CDR3 was defined per IMGT. Any clonotype with a frequency above 0.1% was classified as a highly expanded clone. Shannon entropy served as the measure of repertoire diversity, while the Gini coefficient captured V-J evenness. Clonotypes shared by more than one individual were considered public. TCRdb applied fastp at Q25 and MiXCR to the public reads, then kept only in-frame beta chains. CDR3 protein sequences are deduplicated, and each keeps its most common genes and DNA. TCRdb, not the authors, supplied the V and J calls. The sample yields about 470,000 distinct CDR3 sequences; approximately 21% were counted once. The ten largest clones add up to roughly 6.9% of the sample.

This sample's time point label indicates: persistent/refractory GD, antithyroid drugs over 5 years with positive TRAb. For both TCR sequencing and RNA sequencing, RNA was extracted from PBMCs in TRIzol. Graves' disease was diagnosed according to American Thyroid Association guidelines. The patients came from an endocrinology department in Xi'an, China. Each patient gave about 9.1 milliliters of peripheral blood, collected in an EDTA anticoagulant tube. PBMCs were isolated by Ficoll Paque Plus density gradient separation without further T cell sorting. RNA quality was checked with an Agilent 2100 Bioanalyzer and agarose gel, and concentration with a NanoDrop 2000. This clonotype turned up a few times. This receptor's antigen is unknown. No quality values exist for individual bases; no much larger clone is one base distant. The specimen comprised peripheral blood mononuclear cells (PBMCs), sampled when the disease was refractory, from a patient treated with antithyroid drugs. This receptor was taken from a female donor with Graves disease.

The CDR3 region reads CASSPYPWDTQGYTF. The DNA sequence is given as TGCGCCAGCAGCCCCTACCCATGGGACACCCAGGGCTACACCTTC. The rearrangement joined TRBV5-1 to TRBJ1-2; D gene: possibly TRBD1, on 6 matching bases. A distance of 21 bases separates the germline ends of V and J, which lose 4 bases and 8 bases respectively. The CDR3, from cysteine to phenylalanine, totals 15 residues. Only the CDR3 part of the read is kept: 45 bases, read in frame from the first base. Reading the germline V gene gives CDR1 SGHRS and CDR2 YFSETQ.